The 10 T cell receptor beta chains given below trace back to one sample, sequenced in a study of blood T cells in healthy people across ages. Through a sample-barcoded 5' primer and a J-beta primer mix, a second PCR was run for about 6 to 11 cycles. In TCRdb, the 5' RACE reads were re-called with MiXCR into one record per CDR3 protein. The sample shows 850,000 to 1,100,000 distinct CDR3 sequences, more than 30% of them seen only once. The sequenced sample consisted of blood. Every receptor here comes from a man aged 18 to 35 in good health.

This clonotype appeared a few times. CDR3 in DNA: TGTGCCAGCAACGGTAGACAGGGGGCGCTTGATGGCTACACCTTC. It specifies CASNGRQGALDGYTF. V and J are TRBV2 and TRBJ1-2; TRBD1 aligns across 10 bases. Germline trimming cut 7 bases from V and 6 bases from J; bases unmatched to any gene: 11. There are 15 residues in the CDR3. Germline V gives CDR1 SNHLY, CDR2 FYNNEI. Variable domain in full (rest from reference TRBV2 and TRBJ1-2): EPEVTQTPSHQVTQMGQEVILRCVPISNHLYFYWYRQILGQKVEFLVSFYNNEISEKSEIFDDQFSVERPDGSNFTLKIRSTKLEDSAMYFCASNGRQGALDGYTFGSGTRLTVV.

The chain combines TRBV28 with TRBJ2-5, with D possibly TRBD2 on 7 matching bases. Trimming stripped 3 bases from V and 5 bases from J, with 19 bases between. CDR1 and CDR2 (germline): MDHEN, SYDVKM. The CDR3 loop spans 16 amino acids. DNA for the CDR3: TGTGCCAGCAGTTTCATGGTCTGGGGGGGCCAGGAGACCCAGTACTTC. This sequence encodes CASSFMVWGGQETQYF.

The CDR3 protein is CASSRPGQKSYEQYF. CDR3 nucleotides: TGTGCCAGCAGCCGACCCGGACAGAAATCCTACGAGCAGTACTTC. The V call is TRBV7-2, the J call TRBJ2-4, with D maybe TRBD1 (6 bases). The better agreement between TRBJ2-7 and the DNA end casts doubt on the J call. The CDR3 is 15 residues long. The germline CDR1 and CDR2 sequences are SGHTA and FQGNSA.

The chain links TRBV6-5 to TRBJ2-5; a possible D gene is TRBD1 (5 bases). The J call may be faulty, since TRBJ2-7 better matches the DNA end. Germline V gives CDR1 MNHEY, CDR2 SVGAGI. This CDR3 comprises 14 residues. CDR3 nucleotide sequence: TGTGCCAGCAGTTACGCTGCAGGACACCCCGAGCAGTACTTC. Translation gives CASSYAAGHPEQYF.

In its sample, this clonotype was seen many times. The chain uses TRBV20-1 and TRBJ2-2; TRBD2 aligns across 10 bases. The CDR3 sequence is 14 residues long. The germline CDR1 and CDR2 sequences are DFQATT and SNEGSKA (reference sequence). The junction had 7 bases not matched to a gene; V was cut back by 5 bases and J by 7 bases. CDR3 in amino acids: CSARSGGGVGELFF. The CDR3 DNA follows: TGCAGTGCTCGGAGCGGGGGGGGCGTCGGGGAGCTGTTTTTT.

Turning to this clonotype: This may come from a read error, since a much larger clone is one base off. The gene calls are TRBV29-1 and TRBJ2-1, with D unresolved. The CDR3 is 11 amino acids. V shed 3 bases and J shed 8 bases, with 8 bases lying between them. CDR1 is SQVTM and CDR2 is ANQGSEA in the germline V gene. CDR3 nucleotides: TGCAGCGTTGATCGGCTGCATGAGCAGTTCTTC. Residues: CSVDRLHEQFF.

This clonotype showed up just a few times. The chain employs TRBV20-1 and TRBJ2-3, with a possible D match to TRBD2 (6 bases). The CDR3 contains 11 residues. CDR1 and CDR2 from the germline V gene are DFQATT and SNEGSKA (reference sequence). V was trimmed by 5 bases and J by 10 bases, leaving 13 bases between them. The CDR3 spells CSAPGVAAQYF. The CDR3 DNA is TGCAGTGCTCCCGGGGTAGCGGCGCAGTATTTT.

Points on this clonotype: A much larger clone differs by one base, so this may be a read error. The CDR3 bases are TGTGCCGGCAGCACGACAGGGGGCAATCAGCCCCAGCATTTT. This encodes CAGSTTGGNQPQHF. V gene TRBV9 combines with J gene TRBJ1-5; TRBD1 aligns across 8 bases. This CDR3 contains 14 residues. Germline V gene sequence: CDR1 SGDLS, CDR2 YYNGEE.

This clonotype was counted only a few times. CDR3 sequence reads: CSAEDGYQQFF. DNA of the CDR3: TGCAGTGCTGAGGACGGCTACCAGCAGTTCTTC. This chain links TRBV20-1 with TRBJ2-1, with unresolved D. Germline-derived CDR1 and CDR2 are DFQATT and SNEGSKA (reference sequence). The CDR3 runs to 11 residues. V lost 5 bases and J lost 11, with 13 bases in between.

The chain uses TRBV7-9 and TRBJ1-2; D is undetermined. V lost 5 bases to trimming and J lost 3 bases, with 22 bases between them. The length of the CDR3 is 17 residues. CDR1 is SEHNR, CDR2 FQNEAQ, per germline (reference sequence). CDR3 nucleotide sequence: TGTGCCAGCAGCACCCGGACGGACCGGATTTTTTACTATGGCTACACCTTC. Amino acids: CASSTRTDRIFYYGYTF.